This T cell receptor beta chain was captured in a study of cytomegalovirus exposure and HLA in healthy donors. TCRdb keeps only in-frame clones here, not all; method: immunoSEQ multiplex PCR. The sample contains about 160,000 clones, roughly nine tenths of which appear only once. V was trimmed by 7 bases and J by 6 bases, leaving 19 bases between them. CDR3 length: 13 amino acids. CDR1 SQVTM and CDR2 ANQGSEA come from the germline V gene. This sequence was found in a woman between 25 and 40 years old in good health and CMV-seronegative. The rearrangement links TRBV29-1 to TRBJ2-7; possibly TRBD2 for D (5 bases). Material for sequencing was PBMCs. The CDR3 sequence: CSALEGSEGEQYF. The CDR3 region has the DNA TGCAGCGCCTTAGAGGGTAGCGAAGGCGAGCAGTACTTC.